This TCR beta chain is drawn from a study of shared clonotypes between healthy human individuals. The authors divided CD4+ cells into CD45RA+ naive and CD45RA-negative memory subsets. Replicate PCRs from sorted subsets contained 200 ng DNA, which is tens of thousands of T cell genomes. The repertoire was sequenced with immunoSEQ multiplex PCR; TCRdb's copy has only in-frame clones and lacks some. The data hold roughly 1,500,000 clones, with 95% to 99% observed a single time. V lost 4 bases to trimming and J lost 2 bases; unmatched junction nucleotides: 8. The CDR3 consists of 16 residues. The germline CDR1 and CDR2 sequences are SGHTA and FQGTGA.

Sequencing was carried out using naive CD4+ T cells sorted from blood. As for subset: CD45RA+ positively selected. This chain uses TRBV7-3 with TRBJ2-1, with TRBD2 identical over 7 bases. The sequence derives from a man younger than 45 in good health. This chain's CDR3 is CASSSRGGSTYNEQFF. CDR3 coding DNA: TGTGCCAGCAGCTCCAGAGGCGGGAGTACCTACAATGAGCAGTTCTTC.